The next 30 T cell receptor beta chains were all read from a single sample in a study of identical twins. One entry per CDR3 protein results from TCRdb running MiXCR on the 5' RACE reads. The sample has about 520,000 distinct CDR3 sequences, about 20% seen once. The sample was also reused in another study, on T cells expressing NK-cell markers.

The sample comprised CD4+ T cells sorted from blood. Every receptor here comes from a woman under 30 in good health.

The rearrangement links TRBV7-2 to TRBJ2-7, with D maybe TRBD2 (6 bases). Trimming left V 8 bases short and J 2 bases short, with 19 bases between. Germline V gives CDR1 SGHTA, CDR2 FQGNSA. This CDR3 has 15 amino acids. The CDR3 loop is CASGSTGLATYEQYF. For the CDR3, the DNA is TGTGCCAGCGGTTCCACGGGACTCGCCACCTACGAGCAGTACTTC.

This clonotype was found a few times. The V and J genes are TRBV20-1 and TRBJ2-7, with TRBD2 matching 10 bases. Trimming cost V 0 bases and J 5 bases; bases outside gene matches: 10. Germline V CDR1 and CDR2: DFQATT, SNEGSKA (reference sequence). This CDR3 spans 16 amino acids. CDR3 residues: CSARDPLAGDPDEQYF. DNA for the CDR3: TGCAGTGCTAGAGATCCCCTAGCGGGAGATCCGGACGAGCAGTACTTC.

This clonotype appeared a few times. This chain links TRBV5-6 with TRBJ2-6; D perhaps matches TRBD2 (5 bases). CDR3 size: 16 residues. Germline-derived CDR1 and CDR2 are SGHDT and YYEEEE. V was pared by 0 bases and J by 5 bases, with 12 bases between. In nucleotides, the CDR3 is TGTGCCAGCAGCTTGGTGGGAGACTCAAGGGCCAACGTCCTGACTTTC. Translating gives CASSLVGDSRANVLTF.

The chain couples TRBV29-1 to TRBJ1-4, with 9 bases fitting TRBD1. This CDR3 has 13 residues. Germline trimming cut 6 bases from V and 5 bases from J; bases unmatched to any gene: 4. CDR1 is SQVTM and CDR2 is ANQGSEA in the germline V gene. Here the CDR3 reads CSVADRGNEKLFF. CDR3 nucleotide sequence: TGCAGCGTCGCGGACAGGGGCAATGAAAAACTGTTTTTT.

This clonotype was detected a few times. The V and J genes are TRBV7-9 and TRBJ2-3; TRBD1 is a possible D gene (5 bases). CDR1 and CDR2 (germline): SEHNR, FQNEAQ (reference sequence). The CDR3 runs to 11 residues. V lost 5 bases, J lost 11 bases, and 11 bases lay in between. CDR3 nucleotides: TGTGCCAGCAGCCAGTCTGGACAGCAGTATTTT. Translating it yields CASSQSGQQYF.

This clonotype showed up just a few times. The chain couples TRBV5-4 to TRBJ2-3; a weak D match, TRBD2 (5 bases). Germline lookup yields CDR1 SGHNT and CDR2 YYREEE (reference sequence). The V gene lost 3 bases and the J gene lost 2 bases, with 13 bases spanning the gap. The CDR3 has 15 residues. The CDR3 DNA reads as TGTGCCAGCAGCTCTGCCCCGGGGTCCACAGATACGCAGTATTTT. Its translation: CASSSAPGSTDTQYF.

This clonotype has just a few counts. The chain uses TRBV12-3 or TRBV12-4 and TRBJ2-6; D may be TRBD1 or TRBD2 (5 bases each). The V end was cut by 5 bases, the J end by 0 bases, with 11 bases between. This CDR3 region has 16 residues. The CDR3 bases are TGTGCCAGCAGTCGAGGGGCCCGCTCTGGGGCCAACGTCCTGACTTTC. It yields the protein CASSRGARSGANVLTF.

J is TRBJ2-3 and V is TRBV5-1; D perhaps matches TRBD2 (6 bases). The CDR3 is 16 amino acids. V lost 0 bases to trimming and J lost 0 bases, with 11 bases between them. Per germline, CDR1 SGHRS and CDR2 YFSETQ. The CDR3 DNA follows: TGCGCCAGCAGCTTGGGGAGGGGCTCTAGCACAGATACGCAGTATTTT. Its protein is CASSLGRGSSTDTQYF.

The CDR3 sequence is CASPNEQFF. The CDR3, as DNA: TGTGCCAGCCCTAATGAGCAGTTCTTC. The V and J genes are TRBV21-1 and TRBJ2-1. TRBV21-1 is listed as a pseudogene. The CDR3 length is 9 residues.

The chain couples TRBV5-1 to TRBJ2-3, with 10 bases fitting TRBD2. The CDR3 contains 18 residues. Trimming cost V 0 bases and J 0 bases; bases outside gene matches: 7. The germline V gene encodes CDR1 SGHRS and CDR2 YFSETQ. CDR3 DNA: TGCGCCAGCAGCTTGGGACTAGCGGGCCCAGCTAGCACAGATACGCAGTATTTT. It encodes CASSLGLAGPASTDTQYF.

The CDR3 coding sequence is TGTGCCAGCAGCCGACAAACTGACAATGAGCAGTTCTTC. Translation gives CASSRQTDNEQFF. The V gene is TRBV7-8, the J gene TRBJ2-1, with unresolved D. The CDR3 totals 13 residues. From germline, CDR1 is SGHVS and CDR2 FQNEAQ. V lost 5 bases to trimming and J lost 5 bases, with 10 bases between them.

The CDR3 reads CASTFAGMNTEAFF. The CDR3 DNA is TGTGCCAGCACGTTCGCGGGTATGAACACTGAAGCTTTCTTT. This sequence joins TRBV18 and TRBJ1-1; no definite D call. The CDR3 covers 14 residues. Germline V gene sequence: CDR1 KGHSH, CDR2 LQKENI. Trimming shortened V by 8 bases and J by 0 bases, and 13 bases separated the two germline ends.

This clonotype appeared many times. The J gene is TRBJ1-1, the V gene TRBV29-1; 8 nucleotides align to TRBD1. This CDR3 spans 13 amino acids. The germline V gene has CDR1 SQVTM and CDR2 ANQGSEA. Unmatched junction bases numbered 8, after V lost 7 bases and J lost 4 bases. In DNA, the CDR3 is TGCAGCGCTGACAGGGGTGGTAGCACTGAAGCTTTCTTT. Protein product: CSADRGGSTEAFF.

The rearrangement links TRBV12-3 or TRBV12-4 to TRBJ2-7, with D hard to call. V was clipped by 6 bases and J by 1 base, with 10 bases between them. The CDR3 totals 13 residues. The CDR3, as DNA: TGTGCCAGCAGCGGTGGGGTTTCCTACGAGCAGTACTTC. Amino acids: CASSGGVSYEQYF.

The count of this clonotype is one. V is TRBV5-5 and J is TRBJ2-4; 15 bases map to TRBD2. V lost 4 bases, J lost 11 bases, and 4 bases stayed unmatched. Germline V lookup: CDR1 SGHKS, CDR2 YYEKEE (reference sequence). The CDR3 runs to 14 residues. The CDR3 protein is CASSPGTSGRFQYF. CDR3 coding DNA: TGTGCCAGCAGCCCCGGGACTAGCGGGAGGTTTCAGTACTTC. The entire variable domain, with the rest obtained from reference TRBV5-5 and TRBJ2-4, is as follows: DAGVTQSPTHLIKTRGQQVTLRCSPISGHKSVSWYQQVLGQGPQFIFQYYEKEERGRGNFPDRFSARQFPNYSSELNVNALLLGDSALYLCASSPGTSGRFQYFGAGTRLSVL.

This clonotype was picked up a small number of times. The CDR3 coding sequence is TGTGCCACCAGCAGAGTAGACACAGATACGCAGTATTTT. This sequence encodes CATSRVDTDTQYF. The chain recombines TRBV15 with TRBJ2-3; D is unclear. This CDR3 is 13 amino acids long. The germline gives CDR1 LNHNV, CDR2 YYDKDF (reference sequence). The V and J ends lost 1 base and 2 bases respectively, with 4 bases between them.

This clonotype was seen many times. The chain is built from TRBV5-1 and TRBJ1-4; D is uncertain. The CDR3 runs to 13 residues. The germline V and J ends were trimmed by 5 bases and 3 bases, with 8 bases remaining between them. Looked up from germline, CDR1 is SGHRS and CDR2 is YFSETQ. The CDR3 protein is CASRKDSNEKLFF. The CDR3 DNA follows: TGCGCCAGCAGGAAGGATTCTAATGAAAAACTGTTTTTT.

This chain uses TRBV14 with TRBJ1-6; D remains unclear. CDR1 SGHDN and CDR2 FVKESK come from the germline V gene. The V and J ends lost 0 bases and 4 bases respectively, with 10 bases between them. This CDR3 spans 16 amino acids. CDR3 sequence (DNA): TGTGCCAGCAGCCAAGATTCGTACCAGTATAATTCACCCCTCCACTTT. Protein product: CASSQDSYQYNSPLHF.

J is TRBJ2-7 and V is TRBV5-5; D unresolved. Germline loops: CDR1 SGHKS, CDR2 YYEKEE (reference sequence). This CDR3 comprises 14 residues. Trimming took 3 bases from V and 5 from J, leaving 15 bases between them. The CDR3 reads CASSSGRVRNEQYF. The CDR3, as DNA: TGTGCCAGCAGCTCTGGACGGGTTAGAAACGAGCAGTACTTC.

This clonotype showed up just a few times. The J gene is TRBJ1-2, the V gene TRBV20-1; 7 positions agree with TRBD1. This CDR3 has 14 residues. Germline V lookup: CDR1 DFQATT, CDR2 SNEGSKA (reference sequence). After removal of 0 bases from V and 8 bases from J, the junction contained 9 bases not matched to a gene. CDR3 nucleotides: TGCAGTGCTAGAGATCCTAAGGGGGCAAGGGGCTACACCTTC. It encodes CSARDPKGARGYTF.

The chain uses TRBV20-1 and TRBJ2-3; 7 bases are a match to TRBD2. Looked up from germline, CDR1 is DFQATT and CDR2 is SNEGSKA (reference sequence). V lost 7 bases, J lost 3 bases, and 7 bases stayed unmatched. This CDR3 comprises 13 residues. The chain's CDR3 is CSGREGSTDTQYF. The DNA of the CDR3 is TGCAGTGGGAGGGAGGGTTCAACAGATACGCAGTATTTT.

In this sample, this clonotype turned up a few times. V gene TRBV10-3 combines with J gene TRBJ2-3; D gene unclear. CDR1 is ENHRY, CDR2 SYGVKD, per germline. This CDR3 spans 13 amino acids. V was shortened by 6 bases and J by 5 bases, with 12 bases between the two germline ends. The CDR3 loop is CAISSSPLDTQYF. CDR3 coding DNA: TGTGCCATCAGCTCAAGTCCTCTAGATACGCAGTATTTT.

This clonotype was observed a handful of times. This sequence joins TRBV10-2 and TRBJ1-5, with TRBD1 as a possible D gene (5 bases). V was pared by 11 bases and J by 0 bases, with 14 bases between. The germline CDR1 and CDR2 sequences are WSHSY and SAAADI. There are 14 residues in the CDR3. The CDR3 is CAGMGGFSNQPQHF. DNA for the CDR3: TGCGCCGGAATGGGGGGTTTTAGCAATCAGCCCCAGCATTTT.

The chain is built from TRBV5-4 and TRBJ2-7; D gene uncertain. CDR1 and CDR2 from the germline V gene are SGHNT and YYREEE (reference sequence). The CDR3 length is 14 residues. Trimming took off 3 bases at V and 0 bases at J, with 10 bases between the two ends. The CDR3 sequence: CASSWGVSSYEQYF. The CDR3 nucleotides read TGTGCCAGCAGCTGGGGTGTAAGCTCCTACGAGCAGTACTTC.

This chain uses TRBV7-6 with TRBJ2-1; unclear D gene. The CDR3 consists of 15 residues. The V gene lost 0 bases and the J gene lost 3 bases, with 9 bases spanning the gap. The germline V gene has CDR1 SGHVS and CDR2 FNYEAQ. The CDR3 sequence is CASSLAVYSYNEQFF. The CDR3 DNA is TGTGCCAGCAGCTTAGCGGTGTACAGCTACAATGAGCAGTTCTTC.

There are a few counts of this clonotype. The chain carries TRBV7-2 and TRBJ2-2; D unresolved. The CDR3 covers 12 residues. V lost 5 bases, J lost 3 bases, and 4 bases lay in between. Germline V gene sequence: CDR1 SGHTA, CDR2 FQGNSA. CDR3 loop: CASSPHTGELFF. The CDR3 coding sequence is TGTGCCAGCAGCCCCCACACCGGGGAGCTGTTTTTT.

This sequence joins TRBV30 and TRBJ2-1, with 7 bases lining up with TRBD1. J was trimmed by 2 bases and V by 8 bases; bases with no gene match: 6. This CDR3 contains 13 residues. The germline CDR1 and CDR2 sequences are GTSNPN and SVGIG (reference sequence). The CDR3 here is CAGDRVTYNEQFF. The CDR3, as DNA: TGTGCCGGGGACAGAGTTACCTACAATGAGCAGTTCTTC.

The chain uses TRBV12-3 or TRBV12-4 and TRBJ1-1; D is perhaps TRBD1 (5 bases). Trimming cost V 6 bases and J 3 bases, with 14 bases left between them. The CDR3 length is 14 residues. The CDR3 coding sequence is TGTGCCAGCAGATCCCTAGGGGTGGACACTGAAGCTTTCTTT. It encodes CASRSLGVDTEAFF.

This clonotype came up a few times. The J gene is TRBJ1-5, the V gene TRBV4-1; D gene uncertain. The CDR3 loop spans 19 amino acids. The germline V and J ends were trimmed by 6 bases and 0 bases, with 24 bases remaining between them. Per germline, CDR1 MGHRA and CDR2 YSYEKL. CDR3 sequence: CASRESVERLIFSNQPQHF. CDR3 bases: TGCGCCAGCAGGGAGTCTGTAGAAAGGTTGATTTTTAGCAATCAGCCCCAGCATTTT.

This clonotype was detected only a few times. The V and J genes are TRBV20-1 and TRBJ2-1, with D tentatively TRBD1 or TRBD2 (5 bases each). The CDR3 runs 15 residues. V gave up 3 bases and J gave up 1 base, with 13 bases separating them. The germline V gene has CDR1 DFQATT and CDR2 SNEGSKA (reference sequence). The chain's CDR3 is CSARAGGSSYNEQFF. The CDR3 DNA is TGCAGTGCTAGGGCTGGGGGTTCGTCCTACAATGAGCAGTTCTTC.